These 18 T cell receptor beta chains share one sample of origin, sequenced in a study of radiotherapy plus CTLA-4 blockade in lung cancer. Clones were read by immunoSEQ multiplex PCR, and TCRdb kept only the in-frame ones, dropping some. The sample contains about 14,000 clones, approximately 89% of which appear only once. Sequenced material: peripheral blood, taken from a patient treated with radiotherapy plus ipilimumab. The receptors stem from a human donor with non-small cell lung cancer that progressed on radiotherapy plus ipilimumab. Some clones in this sample may be carry-over from other donors' samples.

Only a few counts were recorded for this clone. This chain uses TRBV6-4 with TRBJ2-3; possibly TRBD2 for D (6 bases). Per germline, CDR1 MRHNA and CDR2 SNTAGT. Trimming took off 3 bases at V and 3 bases at J, with 13 bases between the two ends. The CDR3 loop spans 15 amino acids. The chain's CDR3 is CASSEGREMTDTQYF. CDR3 DNA sequence: TGTGCCAGCAGTGAGGGACGGGAGATGACAGATACGCAGTATTTT.

The chain links TRBV15 to TRBJ1-2; the D gene is possibly TRBD1 (6 bases). Germline V gene lookup returns CDR1 LNHNV and CDR2 YYDKDF (reference sequence). V lost 0 bases to trimming and J lost 6 bases, with 17 bases between them. The CDR3 runs to 16 residues. The CDR3 protein is CATSREGKGGVNGYTF. The CDR3 nucleotides read TGTGCCACCAGCAGAGAAGGGAAAGGGGGGGTGAATGGCTACACCTTC.

The rearrangement links TRBV7-9 to TRBJ2-1; possibly TRBD2 for D (5 bases). Germline V gives CDR1 SEHNR, CDR2 FQNEAQ (reference sequence). This CDR3 has 12 residues. V was trimmed by 5 bases and J by 12 bases, leaving 14 bases between them. CDR3 sequence (DNA): TGTGCCAGCAGCGACGGACGGGAAGTGCAGTTCTTC. Protein: CASSDGREVQFF.

The chain joins TRBV7-9 to TRBJ2-1; D may be TRBD2 (5 bases). V dropped 3 bases and J dropped 3 bases, with 9 bases sitting between them. CDR3 length: 14 amino acids. CDR1 is SEHNR, CDR2 FQNEAQ, per germline (reference sequence). The CDR3 DNA is TGTGCCAGCAGCTTCGCGGGCCTCTACAATGAGCAGTTCTTC. Translating it yields CASSFAGLYNEQFF.

This sequence joins TRBV27 and TRBJ1-2, with 7 bases that match TRBD1. The CDR3 extends over 11 amino acids. From germline, CDR1 is MNHEY and CDR2 SMNVEV (reference sequence). V gave up 6 bases and J gave up 8 bases; unmatched junction bases: 3. CDR3 amino acids: CASRTGQGYTF. Here the CDR3 DNA reads TGTGCCAGCAGGACAGGGCAGGGCTACACCTTC.

This clone was seen once. V is TRBV7-8 and J is TRBJ2-7; D is ambiguous. The CDR3 contains 14 residues. Trimming took off 3 bases at V and 5 bases at J, with 14 bases between the two ends. Germline CDR1 is SGHVS and CDR2 is FQNEAQ. Here the CDR3 reads CASSFTAGTDEQYF. CDR3 nucleotide sequence: TGTGCCAGCAGCTTTACGGCAGGTACTGACGAGCAGTACTTC.

The chain's CDR3 is CASSGDRGIGYEQYF. The DNA for the CDR3 is TGCGCCAGCAGTGGGGACAGGGGGATCGGGTACGAGCAGTACTTC. The chain is built from TRBV10-2 and TRBJ2-7, with 11 nucleotides matching TRBD1. The germline gives CDR1 WSHSY, CDR2 SAAADI. The CDR3 totals 15 residues. The V gene end was trimmed by 4 bases and the J gene end by 4 bases; junction bases not matched to a gene: 6.

The V call is TRBV19, the J call TRBJ2-5; D call uncertain. V shed 8 bases and J shed 2 bases, with 9 bases lying between them. The CDR3 totals 12 residues. The V gene's germline CDR1 is LNHDA and CDR2 SQIVND (reference sequence). This CDR3 is CASRNSQETQYF. CDR3 DNA sequence: TGTGCCAGTCGGAACAGTCAAGAGACCCAGTACTTC.

J is TRBJ2-1 and V is TRBV7-6, with 7 bases fitting TRBD2. Trimming cost V 4 bases and J 8 bases; bases outside gene matches: 8. The CDR3 spans 14 residues. Germline-derived CDR1 and CDR2 are SGHVS and FNYEAQ. The chain's CDR3 is CASSSGLREDEQFF. DNA for the CDR3: TGTGCCAGCAGCTCGGGACTACGAGAGGATGAGCAGTTCTTC.

The rearrangement links TRBV6-1 to TRBJ2-2, with 9 positions matching TRBD2. Germline V lookup: CDR1 MNHNS, CDR2 SASEGT. This CDR3 has 20 amino acids. V shed 1 base and J 1 base; nucleotides not matched to a gene: 13. The CDR3 loop reads CASSEVVPGLALKNTGELFF. Written as DNA, the CDR3 is TGTGCCAGCAGTGAAGTGGTACCGGGACTAGCACTCAAGAACACCGGGGAGCTGTTTTTT.

The gene calls are TRBV30 and TRBJ2-1; D may be TRBD2 (6 bases). CDR3 size: 14 residues. Trimming stripped 0 bases from V and 7 bases from J, with 13 bases between. CDR1 is GTSNPN, CDR2 SVGIG, per germline (reference sequence). CDR3 protein: CAWSVRRVRNEQFF. DNA of the CDR3: TGTGCCTGGAGTGTACGGAGGGTGAGGAATGAGCAGTTCTTC. The complete variable domain, with remaining parts taken from reference TRBV30 and TRBJ2-1, reads SQTIHQWPATLVQPVGSPLSLECTVEGTSNPNLYWYRQAAGRGLQLLFYSVGIGQISSEVPQNLSASRPQDRQFILSSKKLLLSDSGFYLCAWSVRRVRNEQFFGPGTRLTVL.

This clone came up a few times. The rearrangement links TRBV19 to TRBJ1-6; 9 nucleotides align to TRBD1. The V gene end was trimmed by 11 bases and the J gene end by 10 bases; junction bases not matched to a gene: 9. The CDR3 consists of 13 residues. Per the germline V gene, CDR1 is LNHDA and CDR2 is SQIVND (reference sequence). CDR3 bases: TGTGCCGCGGGGGACAGGGTGGACTCACCCCTCCACTTT. Translating it yields CAAGDRVDSPLHF.

The chain links TRBV19 to TRBJ1-2, with 7 bases lining up with TRBD1. Germline CDR1 LNHDA, CDR2 SQIVND (reference sequence). This CDR3 is built from 16 residues. Trimming removed 6 bases from V and 5 bases from J; junction bases left unmatched: 15. Here the CDR3 DNA reads TGTGCCAGTAGCCCGGGACAGCTTCTCGAGGTTTATGGCTACACCTTC. Its translation: CASSPGQLLEVYGYTF.

V usage is TRBV4-1 and J usage is TRBJ2-7, with 7 bases matching TRBD2. This CDR3 is 14 amino acids long. Germline V gene data show CDR1 as MGHRA and CDR2 as YSYEKL. Losses at the gene ends were 4 bases for V and 4 bases for J; bases not matched to a gene: 7. CDR3 protein: CASSPLGTTYEQYF. The CDR3 DNA sequence: TGCGCCAGCAGCCCCCTAGGGACTACATACGAGCAGTACTTC.

This rearrangement joins TRBV6-4 to TRBJ1-1, with 8 bases fitting TRBD1. Trimming at V came to 6 bases and at J to 1 base, leaving 4 bases not matched to a gene. CDR1 is MRHNA, CDR2 SNTAGT, per germline. The CDR3 is 14 amino acids. The CDR3 spells CASRMDRENTEAFF. The DNA of the CDR3 is TGTGCCAGCAGGATGGACAGGGAGAACACTGAAGCTTTCTTT.

The chain recombines TRBV6-5 with TRBJ1-1; D gene uncertain. From germline, CDR1 is MNHEY and CDR2 SVGAGI. This CDR3 contains 14 residues. V dropped 6 bases and J dropped 2 bases, with 13 bases sitting between them. CDR3 in DNA: TGTGCCAGCAGAACTCCGGGGATTAACACTGAAGCTTTCTTT. It codes for CASRTPGINTEAFF.

The genes are TRBV27 and TRBJ2-2; 12 bases are shared with TRBD2. V shed 5 bases and J 4 bases; nucleotides not matched to a gene: 8. Germline CDR1 and CDR2: MNHEY and SMNVEV (reference sequence). The CDR3 consists of 17 residues. The chain's CDR3 is CASSPRLAGAGTGELFF. In DNA form, the CDR3 reads TGTGCCAGCAGTCCCAGACTAGCGGGAGCGGGCACCGGGGAGCTGTTTTTT.

The V call is TRBV6-6, the J call TRBJ2-7, with TRBD2 as a possible D gene (5 bases). In germline, CDR1 is MNHNY, CDR2 SVGAGI (reference sequence). CDR3 length: 11 amino acids. Deletions cut 8 bases from V and 9 bases from J, with 14 bases between. The CDR3 DNA is TGTGCCAGCTCAGAGGGCCGCTGGCAGTACTTC. This sequence encodes CASSEGRWQYF.